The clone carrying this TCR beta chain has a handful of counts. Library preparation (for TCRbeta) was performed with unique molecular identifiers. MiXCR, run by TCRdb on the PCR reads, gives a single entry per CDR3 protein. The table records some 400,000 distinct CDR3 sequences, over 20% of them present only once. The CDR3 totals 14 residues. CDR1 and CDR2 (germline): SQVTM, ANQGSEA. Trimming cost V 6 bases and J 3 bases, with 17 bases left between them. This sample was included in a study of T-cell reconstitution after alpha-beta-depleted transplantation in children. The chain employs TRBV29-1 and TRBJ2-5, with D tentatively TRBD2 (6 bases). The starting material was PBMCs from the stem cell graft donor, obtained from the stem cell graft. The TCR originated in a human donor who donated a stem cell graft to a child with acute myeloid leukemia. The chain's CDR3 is CSVEGTWAEETQYF. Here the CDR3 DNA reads TGCAGCGTGGAGGGTACATGGGCGGAAGAGACCCAGTACTTC.